This T cell receptor (beta chain) was documented in a study of shared clonotypes between healthy human individuals. Overall study: The plates for each donor numbered three CD4 naive, three CD4 memory, two CD8 naive and one CD8 memory. The study, taken as a whole, reports: What naive subsets generally showed was a larger estimated richness than memory subsets showed. Despite large depth, sorted-subset datasets appeared incompletely sequenced.

Naive CD8 cells lacked CD45RO, underwent positive selection for CCR7 and left out terminally differentiated effector memory CD45RA+ cells. As concerns this clone: What it recognizes is unknown.

Germline V gene lookup returns CDR1 LNHDA and CDR2 SQIVND (reference sequence). This CDR3 has 14 amino acids. V lost 6 bases to trimming and J lost 1 base, with 12 bases between them. Only in-frame clones appear in the TCRdb table, and some are missing; sequencing was by immunoSEQ multiplex PCR. This sample has around 2.1 million clones; around 93% occur once, and the top ten carry around 1.7%. The clonotype was recovered from a man between 18 and 29 years old in good health. Some clones in this sample may be carry-over from other donors' samples. Sequencing input: naive CD8+ T cells from PBMCs. The rearrangement joins TRBV19 to TRBJ1-2, with D tentatively TRBD1 (6 bases). The CDR3 region is CASSVQGHNYGYTF. The CDR3 nucleotides read TGTGCCAGTAGCGTACAGGGACATAACTATGGCTACACCTTC.